This T cell receptor (beta chain) was retrieved from a study of shared clonotypes between healthy human individuals. V was cut by 10 bases and J by 1 base, with 8 bases left in between. The germline CDR1 and CDR2 sequences are SNHLY and FYNNEI. CDR3 length: 12 residues. Produced via immunoSEQ multiplex PCR; TCRdb's table is partial and in-frame only. The sample consists of roughly 640,000 clones, roughly 70% of them appearing once. Among the donors, all were Caucasian adults who lived in Nashville, Tennessee. The TCR comes from a woman in her twenties or thirties in good health. The sample was memory CD4+ T cells sorted from blood. Subset specified: CD45RA-negative fraction. The V gene is TRBV2, the J gene TRBJ1-5, with D maybe TRBD1 (5 bases). The CDR3 bases are TGTGCCACCCGGGACAGCAATCAGCCCCAGCATTTT. Its translation is CATRDSNQPQHF.